The next 26 T cell receptor beta chains were all read from a single sample in a study of shared clonotypes between healthy human individuals. Sequenced by immunoSEQ multiplex PCR; TCRdb stores in-frame clones only, minus some. Of roughly 2.2 million clones listed, 92% were seen once; the top ten hold 0.37%. The specimen was naive CD4+ T cells from PBMCs. Subset in this sample: CD45RA+ positively selected. Every receptor here comes from a man younger than 35 in good health. Some clones in this sample may be carry-over from other donors' samples.

The CDR3 region is CASSGQGLGVEQFF. The CDR3, as DNA: TGTGCCAGCAGTGGACAGGGTTTGGGTGTTGAGCAGTTCTTC. This chain joins TRBV2 and TRBJ2-1; 7 nucleotides line up with TRBD1. CDR3 length: 14 residues. Germline V lookup: CDR1 SNHLY, CDR2 FYNNEI. V lost 4 bases, J lost 9 bases, and 9 bases stayed unmatched.

The rearrangement uses TRBV9 and TRBJ2-3, with a tentative D call TRBD2 (6 bases). The V and J ends lost 0 bases and 2 bases respectively, with 13 bases between them. CDR1 SGDLS and CDR2 YYNGEE come from the germline V gene. The CDR3 consists of 16 residues. This CDR3 is CASSVGIGTYTDTQYF. The CDR3 DNA is TGTGCCAGCAGCGTAGGAATTGGGACTTACACAGATACGCAGTATTTT.

On this clone: Other DNA sequences within the sample encode an identical CDR3. This chain links TRBV20-1 with TRBJ1-2, with a tentative D call TRBD1 (6 bases). Germline-derived CDR1 and CDR2 are DFQATT and SNEGSKA (reference sequence). V was shortened by 3 bases and J by 5 bases, with 7 bases between the two germline ends. This CDR3 contains 11 residues. The CDR3 loop is CSARGAYGYTF. The CDR3 coding sequence is TGCAGTGCTAGGGGGGCGTATGGCTACACCTTC.

The V and J genes are TRBV7-6 and TRBJ2-2; D is undetermined. The germline gives CDR1 SGHVS, CDR2 FNYEAQ. The length of the CDR3 is 15 residues. Trimming pared 5 bases from V and 1 base from J, leaving 11 bases between. CDR3 DNA sequence: TGTGCCAGCAGCGCACGGACGGGGAACACCGGGGAGCTGTTTTTT. The encoded protein is CASSARTGNTGELFF.

V gene TRBV28 combines with J gene TRBJ2-5; the match to TRBD2 covers 14 bases. The V gene end was trimmed by 2 bases and the J gene end by 4 bases; junction bases not matched to a gene: 9. Germline values: CDR1 MDHEN, CDR2 SYDVKM. CDR3 length: 18 residues. The CDR3 sequence is CASSLPTSGRGRGETQYF. In DNA form, the CDR3 reads TGTGCCAGCAGTTTACCGACTAGCGGGAGGGGGAGGGGAGAGACCCAGTACTTC.

This clone was detected only once. The chain uses TRBV6-6 and TRBJ2-7; D gene uncertain. The CDR3 is 13 amino acids. Germline CDR1 MNHNY, CDR2 SVGAGI (reference sequence). Deletions cut 4 bases from V and 2 bases from J, with 9 bases between. This CDR3 reads CASSSRNPYEQYF. CDR3 DNA: TGTGCCAGCAGTTCCAGGAATCCCTACGAGCAGTACTTC.

Here the CDR3 DNA reads TGCGCCAGCAGCCAAGAATCCCAGAATGAGCAGTTCTTC. It is translated as CASSQESQNEQFF. The rearrangement uses TRBV4-1 and TRBJ2-1; no firm D call. V lost 0 bases, J lost 7 bases, and 7 bases lay in between. CDR3 length: 13 amino acids. Germline V CDR1 and CDR2: MGHRA, YSYEKL.

The V call is TRBV19, the J call TRBJ1-3, with 10 bases aligning to TRBD1. The junction had 4 bases not matched to a gene; V was cut back by 3 bases and J by 2 bases. Germline CDR1 and CDR2: LNHDA and SQIVND (reference sequence). The CDR3 length is 16 residues. The CDR3 loop reads CASSIGTGAPGNTIYF. The CDR3, as DNA: TGTGCCAGTAGTATTGGGACAGGGGCCCCTGGAAACACCATATATTTT.

The chain carries TRBV18 and TRBJ2-1, with 11 positions matching TRBD2. CDR1 and CDR2 (germline): KGHSH, LQKENI. The CDR3 runs to 16 residues. V dropped 0 bases and J dropped 9; count of bases not matched to a gene: 7. The CDR3 nucleotides read TGTGCCAGCTCACCACCGAGGACTAGCGGGCTCCGTGAGCAGTTCTTC. Translating it yields CASSPPRTSGLREQFF.

The chain couples TRBV5-1 to TRBJ2-2, with TRBD2 matching over 7 bases. Germline V CDR1 and CDR2: SGHRS, YFSETQ. V shed 3 bases, J shed 0 bases, and the junction held 8 bases outside the gene matches. CDR3 size: 17 residues. This CDR3 reads CASSYPGGLANTGELFF. CDR3 sequence (DNA): TGCGCCAGCAGCTATCCGGGAGGACTAGCGAACACCGGGGAGCTGTTTTTT.

The gene calls are TRBV27 and TRBJ1-4, with D maybe TRBD1 (5 bases). CDR3 length: 15 residues. Germline loops: CDR1 MNHEY, CDR2 SMNVEV (reference sequence). The ends were cut back, 6 bases at V and 8 bases at J, with 19 bases in the middle. The CDR3 nucleotides are TGTGCCAGCAGCATCAGGAGAGGGGATGAGGAAAAACTGTTTTTT. Translation gives CASSIRRGDEEKLFF.

This clone occurred a few times. This chain connects TRBV28 to TRBJ1-5; D possibly corresponds to TRBD1 (5 bases). The CDR3 consists of 14 residues. CDR1 is MDHEN and CDR2 is SYDVKM in the germline V gene. The CDR3 is CAHCRGGSGQPQHF. The CDR3 region has the DNA TGTGCTCACTGTCGTGGGGGATCGGGACAGCCCCAGCATTTT.

This clone appeared once. The chain joins TRBV2 to TRBJ2-3; D gene uncertain. CDR3 length equals 12 residues. CDR1 is SNHLY and CDR2 is FYNNEI in the germline V gene. With 6 bases removed from V and 4 bases from J, the gap between germline ends came to 8 bases. The CDR3 nucleotides read TGTGCCAGCAGCCCTGGACCAGATACGCAGTATTTT. This sequence encodes CASSPGPDTQYF. Full variable domain (missing parts from reference TRBV2 and TRBJ2-3): EPEVTQTPSHQVTQMGQEVILRCVPISNHLYFYWYRQILGQKVEFLVSFYNNEISEKSEIFDDQFSVERPDGSNFTLKIRSTKLEDSAMYFCASSPGPDTQYFGPGTRLTVL.

This chain uses TRBV4-1 with TRBJ2-7; 7 positions agree with TRBD1. CDR1 is MGHRA, CDR2 YSYEKL, per germline. The J segment lost 0 bases and the V segment lost 3 bases, leaving 11 bases of the junction unmatched. The CDR3 is 17 residues long. CDR3 DNA: TGCGCCAGCAGCCATCTTTATACAGGGGTTAGCTCCTACGAGCAGTACTTC. This codes for CASSHLYTGVSSYEQYF.

The chain recombines TRBV5-5 with TRBJ1-2; D remains ambiguous. Trimming removed 4 bases at V and 5 bases at J, with 9 bases between. The germline V gene encodes CDR1 SGHKS and CDR2 YYEKEE (reference sequence). This CDR3 region has 12 residues. DNA of the CDR3: TGTGCCAGCAGCCACGGGAGTTATGGCTACACCTTC. This translates into CASSHGSYGYTF. The whole variable domain, remainder taken from reference TRBV5-5 and TRBJ1-2, is DAGVTQSPTHLIKTRGQQVTLRCSPISGHKSVSWYQQVLGQGPQFIFQYYEKEERGRGNFPDRFSARQFPNYSSELNVNALLLGDSALYLCASSHGSYGYTFGSGTRLTVV.

The CDR3 coding sequence is TGCAGCGTAGGACAGCGCACAAGCTATGGCTACACCTTC. This sequence encodes CSVGQRTSYGYTF. V usage is TRBV29-1 and J usage is TRBJ1-2, with D possibly TRBD1 on 6 matching bases. The germline CDR1 and CDR2 sequences are SQVTM and ANQGSEA. The CDR3 has 13 residues. Trimming shortened V by 6 bases and J by 4 bases, and 15 bases separated the two germline ends.

This rearrangement joins TRBV14 to TRBJ2-3; 10 nucleotides match TRBD2. The ends lost 4 bases at V and 4 bases at J; junction bases unmatched: 2. Germline V gene data show CDR1 as SGHDN and CDR2 as FVKESK. The CDR3 is 14 amino acids. The CDR3 region has the DNA TGTGCCAGCAGCCTAGCGGGAGGTCCAGATACGCAGTATTTT. Translated, it gives CASSLAGGPDTQYF.

The rearrangement links TRBV15 to TRBJ1-1, with 7 bases that match TRBD1. CDR1 is LNHNV, CDR2 YYDKDF, per germline (reference sequence). The CDR3 sequence is 14 residues long. V shed 2 bases and J 5 bases; nucleotides not matched to a gene: 5. For the CDR3, the DNA is TGTGCCACCAGCAGACAGGGGGTGGATACTGAAGCTTTCTTT. As protein: CATSRQGVDTEAFF.

Remarks on this clone: Distinct nucleotide sequences in the sample also encode this CDR3. This sequence joins TRBV28 and TRBJ2-7, with TRBD1 matching 10 bases. The germline CDR1 and CDR2 sequences are MDHEN and SYDVKM. This CDR3 has 14 amino acids. Trimming removed 5 bases from V and 2 bases from J; junction bases left unmatched: 3. This CDR3 is CASSPGQGAYEQYF. The CDR3 coding sequence is TGTGCCAGCAGTCCAGGACAGGGGGCCTACGAGCAGTACTTC.

The CDR3 loop is CASNRDSLSYNEQFF. CDR3 bases: TGTGCCAGCAATCGGGACTCCCTCTCCTACAATGAGCAGTTCTTC. This chain joins TRBV9 and TRBJ2-1, with D maybe TRBD2 (6 bases). CDR1 is SGDLS, CDR2 YYNGEE, per germline. This CDR3 is built from 15 residues. V was cut by 6 bases and J by 0 bases, with 13 bases left in between.

J is TRBJ2-5 and V is TRBV19; TRBD2 aligns across 7 bases. This CDR3 is 13 amino acids long. Germline CDR1 LNHDA, CDR2 SQIVND (reference sequence). J was trimmed by 4 bases and V by 5 bases; bases with no gene match: 4. CDR3 sequence reads: CASSGGRGETQYF. The CDR3 bases are TGTGCCAGTAGTGGAGGGAGGGGAGAGACCCAGTACTTC.

The V call is TRBV28, the J call TRBJ2-3, with a tentative D call TRBD1 (6 bases). V lost 5 bases, J lost 3 bases, and 12 bases lay in between. The CDR3 runs to 14 residues. Germline CDR1 MDHEN, CDR2 SYDVKM. The CDR3 spells CASSPAQGTDTQYF. Here the CDR3 DNA reads TGTGCCAGCAGTCCCGCCCAGGGGACAGATACGCAGTATTTT.

This chain joins TRBV10-3 and TRBJ2-1; 12 bases are a match to TRBD2. The CDR3 is made up of 17 amino acids. Germline assignment: CDR1 ENHRY and CDR2 SYGVKD. Trimming cost V 10 bases and J 4 bases; bases outside gene matches: 14. The CDR3 bases are TGTGCCACCGGGGTCACTAGCGGGAGGAGTGGGTACAATGAGCAGTTCTTC. Residues: CATGVTSGRSGYNEQFF.

The rearrangement uses TRBV18 and TRBJ2-4; maybe TRBD1 (6 bases). CDR1 KGHSH and CDR2 LQKENI come from the germline V gene. This CDR3 contains 16 residues. V lost 5 bases, J lost 3 bases, and 17 bases lay in between. CDR3 region: CASSAGDPGLKNIQYF. The CDR3 DNA is TGTGCCAGCTCAGCAGGGGACCCGGGTCTCAAAAACATTCAGTACTTC.

The V gene is TRBV6-5, the J gene TRBJ1-3, with D hard to call. The CDR3 is 16 residues long. CDR1 and CDR2 from the germline V gene are MNHEY and SVGAGI. V was shortened by 0 bases and J by 3 bases, with 12 bases between the two germline ends. The CDR3 nucleotides read TGTGCCAGCAGTTACTCCCTGGGAGAGGGTGGAAACACCATATATTTT. This sequence encodes CASSYSLGEGGNTIYF.

This clone is a singleton in its sample. The genes are TRBV4-2 and TRBJ1-5; a weak D match, TRBD1 (5 bases). V was shortened by 3 bases and J by 4 bases, with 19 bases between the two germline ends. The germline CDR1 and CDR2 sequences are LGHNA and YNFKEQ. The CDR3 runs to 17 residues. CDR3 sequence: CASSQDYDRNFNQPQHF. CDR3 DNA sequence: TGTGCCAGCAGCCAGGACTATGACAGAAACTTTAATCAGCCCCAGCATTTT.